What follows are 19 T cell receptor beta chains derived from one specimen sequenced in a study of OX40 agonist ivuxolimab in advanced cancers. The data were produced by immunoSEQ multiplex PCR, yet TCRdb's version contains in-frame clones alone and is incomplete. The data show 53,000 or so clones, 60% to 80% seen once. The sequences come from CD4+ or CD8+ T cells sorted from blood, collected in a trial of the OX40 agonist ivuxolimab. These receptor sequences come from an adult with an advanced solid tumor such as melanoma, head and neck, liver or kidney cancer.

The chain is built from TRBV5-1 and TRBJ2-7; D might be TRBD2 (6 bases). The germline gives CDR1 SGHRS, CDR2 YFSETQ. The CDR3 has 14 amino acids. V lost 1 base to trimming and J lost 4 bases, with 12 bases between them. CDR3 nucleotides: TGCGCCAGCAGCTTGTACGGGAGCGGGTACGAGCAGTACTTC. This sequence encodes CASSLYGSGYEQYF.

CDR3 region: CASSPEGNSGNTIYF. The CDR3 DNA sequence: TGCGCCAGCAGCCCAGAGGGTAACTCTGGAAACACCATATATTTT. The genes are TRBV5-1 and TRBJ1-3; D unclear. Germline V lookup: CDR1 SGHRS, CDR2 YFSETQ. V was clipped by 4 bases and J by 0 bases, with 11 bases between them. The CDR3 consists of 15 residues.

This chain links TRBV30 with TRBJ2-5, with 7 bases matching TRBD2. J was trimmed by 6 bases and V by 6 bases; bases with no gene match: 13. The germline V gene encodes CDR1 GTSNPN and CDR2 SVGIG (reference sequence). CDR3 length: 14 amino acids. For the CDR3, the DNA is TGTGCCTGCCAGTCTGGCGGGAGTCGGAAGACCCAGTACTTC. Its translation: CACQSGGSRKTQYF.

The V gene is TRBV28, the J gene TRBJ1-2, with 11 bases aligning to TRBD1. The length of the CDR3 is 15 residues. Unmatched junction bases numbered 5, after V lost 5 bases and J lost 3 bases. Germline CDR1 is MDHEN and CDR2 is SYDVKM. CDR3 in amino acids: CASSPGQGAYYGYTF. The CDR3 DNA is TGTGCCAGCAGTCCAGGACAGGGGGCTTACTATGGCTACACCTTC.

The CDR3 nucleotides are TGCGCCAGCAGCCCCCCCGGGTATGGGAGCGGAGATACGCAGTATTTT. Protein sequence: CASSPPGYGSGDTQYF. The chain employs TRBV4-1 and TRBJ2-3; possible D gene TRBD2, 5 bases. The V and J ends lost 4 bases and 5 bases respectively, with 19 bases between them. CDR3 length: 16 residues. Germline lookup yields CDR1 MGHRA and CDR2 YSYEKL.

The J gene is TRBJ1-3, the V gene TRBV23-1; tentatively, D is TRBD1 (5 bases). TRBV23-1 carries the ORF label, with uncertain function. V was shortened by 6 bases and J by 4 bases, with 10 bases between the two germline ends. CDR3 size: 13 residues. In DNA form, the CDR3 reads TGCGCCAGCAGATTAAACAGGGGAAACACCATATATTTT. It specifies CASRLNRGNTIYF.

The chain combines TRBV6-5 with TRBJ1-1; possibly TRBD1 for D (5 bases). V lost 7 bases and J 7 bases, leaving 19 bases between the germline ends. This CDR3 is 14 amino acids long. The germline CDR1 and CDR2 sequences are MNHEY and SVGAGI. In DNA form, the CDR3 reads TGTGCCAGCATTACTCCAGGGTACCGAGGTGAAGCTTTCTTT. Translated, it gives CASITPGYRGEAFF.

This rearrangement joins TRBV4-1 to TRBJ1-4, with D perhaps matching TRBD1 (5 bases). Germline values: CDR1 MGHRA, CDR2 YSYEKL. V was shortened by 6 bases and J by 7 bases, with 15 bases between the two germline ends. The CDR3 runs 14 residues. CDR3 amino acids: CASRPAGRSEKLFF. The CDR3 coding sequence is TGCGCCAGCAGACCGGCAGGGAGGTCTGAAAAACTGTTTTTT.

The rearrangement uses TRBV27 and TRBJ2-3, with D perhaps TRBD1 (6 bases). The CDR3 totals 13 residues. Germline CDR1 and CDR2: MNHEY and SMNVEV (reference sequence). Trimming removed 6 bases at V and 1 base at J, with 8 bases between. In DNA form, the CDR3 reads TGTGCCAGCAGACGACAGGGCACAGATACGCAGTATTTT. Amino acid sequence: CASRRQGTDTQYF.

The chain uses TRBV4-1 and TRBJ2-2; a weak D match, TRBD1 (5 bases). The CDR3 is 15 amino acids. Germline loops: CDR1 MGHRA, CDR2 YSYEKL. Trimming stripped 1 base from V and 4 bases from J, with 10 bases between. The CDR3 reads CASSQVRATTGELFF. In DNA, the CDR3 is TGCGCCAGCAGCCAAGTCAGGGCTACCACCGGGGAGCTGTTTTTT.

V and J are TRBV11-3 and TRBJ2-1; 10 bases align to TRBD2. Germline CDR1 SGHNT, CDR2 YENEEA. CDR3 size: 15 residues. Unmatched junction bases numbered 4, after V lost 4 bases and J lost 4 bases. CDR3 protein: CASSWVAGGYNEQFF. The CDR3 DNA is TGTGCCAGCAGCTGGGTAGCGGGAGGATACAATGAGCAGTTCTTC.

The rearrangement joins TRBV4-1 to TRBJ1-2, with D possibly being TRBD1 (5 bases). Deletions cut 2 bases from V and 6 bases from J, with 22 bases between. There are 17 residues in the CDR3. The germline gives CDR1 MGHRA, CDR2 YSYEKL. The CDR3 DNA sequence: TGCGCCAGCAGCCAACCCAGAGATCGGCAGGGTTCCGATGGCTACACCTTC. This encodes CASSQPRDRQGSDGYTF.

The gene calls are TRBV9 and TRBJ2-1, with a tentative D call TRBD2 (6 bases). V was pared by 2 bases and J by 9 bases, with 12 bases between. The CDR3 runs to 13 residues. Germline CDR1 SGDLS, CDR2 YYNGEE. This chain's CDR3 is CASSVTLASEQFF. CDR3 bases: TGTGCCAGCAGCGTCACCCTAGCGTCTGAGCAGTTCTTC.

This clone was recorded once. The rearrangement links TRBV18 to TRBJ2-3, with D uncertain. CDR1 KGHSH and CDR2 LQKENI come from the germline V gene. This CDR3 spans 15 amino acids. V shed 1 base and J shed 0 bases, with 8 bases lying between them. As DNA, the CDR3 is TGTGCCAGCTCACCACGTCAGGTTAGCACAGATACGCAGTATTTT. Translation: CASSPRQVSTDTQYF.

The chain couples TRBV2 to TRBJ2-3; TRBD2 aligns across 7 bases. This CDR3 has 15 residues. Losses at the gene ends were 6 bases for V and 0 bases for J; bases not matched to a gene: 6. The V gene's germline CDR1 is SNHLY and CDR2 FYNNEI. Written as DNA, the CDR3 is TGTGCCAGCAGGAGACTAGCCGATAGCACAGATACGCAGTATTTT. This sequence encodes CASRRLADSTDTQYF. Full variable domain (remainder filled in from reference TRBV2 and TRBJ2-3): EPEVTQTPSHQVTQMGQEVILRCVPISNHLYFYWYRQILGQKVEFLVSFYNNEISEKSEIFDDQFSVERPDGSNFTLKIRSTKLEDSAMYFCASRRLADSTDTQYFGPGTRLTVL.

The chain joins TRBV5-4 to TRBJ2-7, with 9 bases matching TRBD1. The germline V gene encodes CDR1 SGHNT and CDR2 YYREEE (reference sequence). The CDR3 contains 13 residues. Trimming at V came to 7 bases and at J to 5 bases, leaving 7 bases not matched to a gene. The CDR3 DNA is TGTGCCAGCGCGGGGACAGGGAGGAACGAGCAGTACTTC. Its protein product is CASAGTGRNEQYF.

This rearrangement joins TRBV18 to TRBJ2-6; D not resolved. From germline, CDR1 is KGHSH and CDR2 LQKENI. The V end was cut by 4 bases, the J end by 1 base, with 5 bases between. This CDR3 has 14 residues. The chain's CDR3 is CASSQESGANVLTF. The CDR3 coding sequence is TGTGCCAGCTCACAGGAGTCTGGGGCCAACGTCCTGACTTTC.

The rearrangement joins TRBV19 to TRBJ1-2; TRBD1 is a possible D gene (5 bases). This CDR3 comprises 15 residues. Trimming shortened V by 5 bases and J by 8 bases, and 21 bases separated the two germline ends. Germline V gene data show CDR1 as LNHDA and CDR2 as SQIVND (reference sequence). The DNA for the CDR3 is TGTGCCAGTAGTGCCTCGGGAGGGGTCGGGTTCGGCTACACCTTC. Translated: CASSASGGVGFGYTF.

For this clone: At one boundary the junction diverges from the germline segment, which might be a read error. The chain has TRBV7-8 and TRBJ2-1; TRBD2 aligns across 7 bases. CDR1 SGHVS and CDR2 FQNEAQ come from the germline V gene. This CDR3 is built from 14 residues. Written as DNA, the CDR3 is TGTGCCAGCAGCCTAGCGGAGACGTACAATGAGCAGTTCTTC. This codes for CASSLAETYNEQFF.